The entry that follows covers one TCR beta chain sequence. Participants' reported clinical history set cohort assignment. Data came from immunoSEQ multiplex PCR; TCRdb stores just in-frame clones and leaves some out. The sample records 150,000 to 200,000 clones, 82% being singletons. CDR3 length: 13 residues. V was shortened by 6 bases and J by 5 bases, with 13 bases between the two germline ends. Germline V gene lookup returns CDR1 MGHDK and CDR2 SYGVNS. The sample originates from a study of blood T cell repertoires in COVID-19. Study-level background: T cells, B-cell-depleted T cells, or PBMCs supplied cDNA or gDNA.

This sequence joins TRBV25-1 and TRBJ2-5; D is perhaps TRBD1 (7 bases). The TCR sequence derives from a woman in her fifties or sixties with acute COVID-19. Material for sequencing was PBMCs or T cells enriched from blood (not recorded which). As DNA, the CDR3 is TGTGCCAGCAGCTCCAGGGGGGTTGAGACCCAGTACTTC. Encoded protein: CASSSRGVETQYF.